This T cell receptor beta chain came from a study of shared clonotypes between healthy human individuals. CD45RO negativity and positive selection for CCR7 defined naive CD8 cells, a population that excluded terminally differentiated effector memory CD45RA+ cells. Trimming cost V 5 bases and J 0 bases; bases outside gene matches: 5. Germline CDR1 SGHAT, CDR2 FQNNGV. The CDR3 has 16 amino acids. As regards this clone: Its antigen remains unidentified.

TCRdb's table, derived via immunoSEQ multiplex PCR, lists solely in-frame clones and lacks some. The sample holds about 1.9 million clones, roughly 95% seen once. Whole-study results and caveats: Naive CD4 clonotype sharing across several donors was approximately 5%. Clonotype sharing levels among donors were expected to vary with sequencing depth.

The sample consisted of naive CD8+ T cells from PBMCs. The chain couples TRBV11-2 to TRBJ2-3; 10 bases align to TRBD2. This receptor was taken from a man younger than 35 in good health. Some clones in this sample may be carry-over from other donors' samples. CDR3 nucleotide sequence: TGTGCCAGCAGCCTACCAGCGGGAGGGAGCACAGATACGCAGTATTTT. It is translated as CASSLPAGGSTDTQYF.